This T cell receptor beta chain is from a study of blood T cell repertoires in COVID-19. The overall study: Researchers got acute and convalescent COVID-19 samples from the United States, Italy and Spain.

Libraries were prepared by immunoSEQ multiplex PCR; TCRdb keeps only in-frame clonotypes and omits some of them. The table has some 270,000 clones, more than 75% seen once. Clinical histories supplied by participants themselves formed the basis of cohort assignment. During the 2 weeks before they entered the study, exposed participants had met someone with a PCR-confirmed or clinician-diagnosed COVID-19 case. This clone was counted a single time. CDR1 SEHNR and CDR2 FQNEAQ come from the germline V gene (reference sequence). The ends were cut back, 1 base at V and 0 bases at J, with 16 bases in the middle. The CDR3 spans 18 residues.

The TCR comes from a woman aged 45 to 65 who had been exposed to COVID-19. The chain couples TRBV7-9 to TRBJ2-1; D is uncertain. The sequencing sample was made of PBMCs or T cells enriched from blood (not recorded which). Here the CDR3 DNA reads TGTGCCAGCAGCTTAGAGGCCTTTGGAGATTCCTCCTACAATGAGCAGTTCTTC. Amino acids: CASSLEAFGDSSYNEQFF.